These 20 T cell receptor beta chains came from one sample sequenced in a study of identical twins. TCRdb independently ran MiXCR on the 5' RACE reads; one entry per CDR3 protein. The table includes 600,000 to 850,000 distinct CDR3 sequences, around a sixth detected once. The data also belong to a second study, concerning T cells expressing NK-cell markers.

Material for sequencing was PBMCs. The source is a woman between 18 and 30 years old in good health.

The rearrangement joins TRBV27 to TRBJ2-7; 9 bases are a match to TRBD1. Germline V gene data show CDR1 as MNHEY and CDR2 as SMNVEV (reference sequence). V lost 5 bases and J lost 6; bases outside the gene matches: 8. The CDR3 sequence is 14 residues long. The chain's CDR3 is CASSSWTGDVEQYF. CDR3 nucleotides: TGTGCCAGCAGTAGCTGGACAGGGGACGTCGAGCAGTACTTC.

The CDR3 protein is CASSLQGSRGEQYF. DNA for the CDR3: TGTGCCAGCAGCTTACAGGGGAGTCGGGGCGAGCAGTACTTC. The rearrangement links TRBV6-5 to TRBJ2-7, with 7 bases aligning to TRBD1. CDR3 size: 14 residues. Germline assignment: CDR1 MNHEY and CDR2 SVGAGI. V was pared by 6 bases and J by 6 bases, with 11 bases of the junction left unmatched.

The chain links TRBV12-3 or TRBV12-4 to TRBJ2-5; a possible D gene is TRBD2 (7 bases). V shed 7 bases and J shed 7 bases, with 34 bases lying between them. CDR3 length equals 19 residues. The CDR3: CASTLETGTAGDWLGTQYF. The CDR3 bases are TGTGCCAGCACTTTGGAAACAGGGACTGCGGGAGATTGGTTGGGGACCCAGTACTTC.

This chain links TRBV20-1 with TRBJ2-1, with D perhaps TRBD1 (5 bases). The V gene's germline CDR1 is DFQATT and CDR2 SNEGSKA (reference sequence). Between the trimmed V and J ends, which lost 6 bases and 15 bases, there was a span of 18 bases. This CDR3 is 11 amino acids long. In DNA form, the CDR3 reads TGCAGTGCCACCAACGACAGTTATAGGTTCTTC. Its translation: CSATNDSYRFF.

This rearrangement joins TRBV6-2 or TRBV6-3 to TRBJ2-4; no firm D call. The CDR3 spans 15 residues. Per germline, CDR1 MNHEY and CDR2 SVGEGT. V gave up 8 bases and J gave up 1 base, with 15 bases separating them. The DNA for the CDR3 is TGTGCCAGCCAAAGGCAACTGGACGCCAAAAACATTCAGTACTTC. Translating gives CASQRQLDAKNIQYF.

The chain combines TRBV6-1 with TRBJ1-2; D is unclear. Trimming pared 4 bases from V and 4 bases from J, leaving 13 bases between. Germline lookup yields CDR1 MNHNS and CDR2 SASEGT. The CDR3 is 14 amino acids. CDR3 residues: CASSVHGGIYGYTF. CDR3 DNA sequence: TGTGCCAGCAGTGTTCATGGAGGGATCTATGGCTACACCTTC.

The chain recombines TRBV12-3 or TRBV12-4 with TRBJ1-2; a weak D match, TRBD1 (6 bases). The CDR3 loop spans 14 amino acids. Between the trimmed V and J ends, which lost 2 bases and 7 bases, there was a span of 14 bases. CDR3 DNA: TGTGCCAGCAGTTTACGTGGCAGGGGACTTGGCTACACCTTC. It yields the protein CASSLRGRGLGYTF.

A word on this clonotype: The junction differs from germline at one of its ends, possibly a read error. This sequence joins TRBV12-3 or TRBV12-4 and TRBJ2-1, with 10 bases matching TRBD2. CDR3 length: 18 amino acids. The CDR3 reads CACSLRTSGISSYNEQFF. The CDR3 nucleotides are TGTGCCTGCAGTTTGAGAACTAGCGGGATTAGCTCCTACAATGAGCAGTTCTTC.

This clonotype was detected a few times. The J gene is TRBJ2-3, the V gene TRBV20-1; D uncertain. The V end lost 8 bases, the J end lost 2 bases, and 17 bases lay between the germline ends. The CDR3 runs to 14 residues. CDR1 DFQATT and CDR2 SNEGSKA come from the germline V gene (reference sequence). CDR3 bases: TGCAGTTTCTTAACGGGTCTCTACACAGATACGCAGTATTTT. Translation: CSFLTGLYTDTQYF.

This chain links TRBV21-1 with TRBJ2-7; TRBD1, the table's D call, lacks a check against the DNA. TRBV21-1 is classified as a pseudogene. CDR3 length: 16 amino acids. CDR3: CASPTLGGVPSYEQYF. CDR3 nucleotides: TGTGCCAGCCCCACCCTAGGGGGGGTTCCCTCCTACGAGCAGTACTTC.

This clonotype was seen ten or more times. The CDR3 spells CASSRGGGGEAFF. In DNA form, the CDR3 reads TGTGCCAGCAGTCGCGGCGGAGGGGGTGAAGCTTTCTTT. The genes are TRBV6-1 and TRBJ1-1; D is possibly TRBD1 (6 bases). Germline CDR1 reads MNHNS; CDR2 reads SASEGT. V gave up 5 bases and J gave up 7 bases, with 14 bases separating them. CDR3 length equals 13 residues.

This clonotype was counted a few times. V usage is TRBV5-1 and J usage is TRBJ2-1, with no clear D. V was clipped by 0 bases and J by 7 bases, with 14 bases between them. Germline V gene sequence: CDR1 SGHRS, CDR2 YFSETQ. The CDR3 consists of 15 residues. CDR3 DNA sequence: TGCGCCAGCAGCTTGGTTGACCGGGTTGTGAATGAGCAGTTCTTC. It specifies CASSLVDRVVNEQFF.

This clonotype has more than one count but fewer than ten. The rearrangement uses TRBV20-1 and TRBJ1-4; no firm D call. This CDR3 has 12 amino acids. V shed 3 bases and J shed 5 bases, with 7 bases lying between them. The germline V gene encodes CDR1 DFQATT and CDR2 SNEGSKA (reference sequence). CDR3 DNA: TGCAGTGCTAGCACAGAAAATGAAAAACTGTTTTTT. It codes for CSASTENEKLFF.

This clonotype was found a few times. CDR3 in amino acids: CASSPDYSNTGELFF. The CDR3 DNA sequence: TGTGCCAGCAGCCCAGACTACAGCAACACCGGGGAGCTGTTTTTT. This chain joins TRBV11-2 and TRBJ2-2; tentatively, D is TRBD2 (5 bases). Germline V gives CDR1 SGHAT, CDR2 FQNNGV. This CDR3 spans 15 amino acids. Trimming took off 5 bases at V and 2 bases at J, with 12 bases between the two ends.

The chain carries TRBV20-1 and TRBJ2-1; 7 positions match TRBD2. CDR3 size: 15 residues. CDR1 is DFQATT, CDR2 SNEGSKA, per germline (reference sequence). With V trimmed by 6 bases and J by 6 bases, 14 bases remained unmatched. The CDR3 region has the DNA TGCAGTGCAGTGACCGGGACGGGGGGATTCAATGAGCAGTTCTTC. This codes for CSAVTGTGGFNEQFF.

The chain recombines TRBV12-5 with TRBJ2-2; the match to TRBD2 covers 8 bases. The germline V gene encodes CDR1 LGHNT and CDR2 FRNRAP. CDR3 length: 17 residues. The trim removed 0 bases at V and 2 bases at J, leaving 5 bases unmatched. The DNA for the CDR3 is TGTGCTAGTGGTTTGGTACTCGGGGGGGGAAACACCGGGGAGCTGTTTTTT. Translated, it gives CASGLVLGGGNTGELFF.

The chain joins TRBV12-3 or TRBV12-4 to TRBJ2-7; TRBD2 is a possible D gene (6 bases). Trimming removed 6 bases from V and 2 bases from J, with 11 bases in between. This CDR3 is built from 13 residues. This CDR3 is CASRSRETYEQYF. As DNA, the CDR3 is TGTGCCAGCAGATCCCGGGAGACCTACGAGCAGTACTTC.

This clonotype was counted between two and nine times. The chain uses TRBV30 and TRBJ1-1; D is ambiguous. CDR3 length: 13 amino acids. The germline V gene has CDR1 GTSNPN and CDR2 SVGIG (reference sequence). Trimming left V 0 bases short and J 2 bases short, with 7 bases between. DNA of the CDR3: TGTGCCTGGAGTGTAACAGCAAACACTGAAGCTTTCTTT. Residues: CAWSVTANTEAFF.

This clonotype occurred a few times. This chain connects TRBV5-4 to TRBJ2-5, with unresolved D. This CDR3 comprises 13 residues. CDR1 and CDR2 (germline): SGHNT, YYREEE (reference sequence). V was shortened by 2 bases and J by 3 bases, with 8 bases between the two germline ends. CDR3 loop: CASSFEQKETQYF. The CDR3 region has the DNA TGTGCCAGCAGCTTCGAACAGAAAGAGACCCAGTACTTC.

The rearrangement links TRBV12-3 or TRBV12-4 to TRBJ2-3; D might be TRBD2 (5 bases). Trimming took off 3 bases at V and 0 bases at J, with 10 bases between the two ends. The length of the CDR3 is 15 residues. The CDR3 region is CASSFERSSTDTQYF. The CDR3 region has the DNA TGTGCCAGCAGTTTTGAGCGGTCTAGCACAGATACGCAGTATTTT.